This TCR beta chain originates from a study of blood T cell repertoires in COVID-19. Study-level background: Nucleic acid was either cDNA or gDNA, and it came from T cells, B-cell-depleted T cells, or PBMCs.

Assay used: immunoSEQ multiplex PCR; TCRdb lists only in-frame clones, some missing. Of roughly 200,000 clones listed, about four fifths are singletons. Germline V gives CDR1 SGHTA, CDR2 FQGNSA. The CDR3 has 15 amino acids. V trimming: 3 bases; J trimming: 2 bases; junction bases outside the gene matches: 4. Input material: PBMCs or T cells enriched from blood (not recorded which). J is TRBJ2-1 and V is TRBV7-2; 7 bases agree with TRBD2. This receptor was identified in a woman aged 50 to 65 who had been exposed to COVID-19. Written as DNA, the CDR3 is TGTGCCAGCAGCTTGGGGCTAGCGGCCTACAATGAGCAGTTCTTC. Translation: CASSLGLAAYNEQFF.